The 4 T cell receptor beta chains reported below all come from one sample, sequenced in a study of shared T cell receptors in the human thymus. Here immunoSEQ multiplex PCR was the method, and the copy in TCRdb shows in-frame clones only, minus some. The sample holds hundreds of thousands of clones, more than 75% seen once. These same records also appear under a second study, on human thymus T cells.

Sequences were obtained from thymocytes. The source is a boy under three years old with a congenital heart defect.

The chain uses TRBV19 and TRBJ1-1; 9 bases are a match to TRBD1. Per germline, CDR1 LNHDA and CDR2 SQIVND (reference sequence). CDR3 length: 15 residues. V lost 5 bases and J lost 7; bases outside the gene matches: 11. The CDR3 DNA reads TGTGCCAGTAGTCCCCCGGGACAGGGTGTGGGTGAAGCTTTCTTT. Translated: CASSPPGQGVGEAFF.

The chain carries TRBV4-1 and TRBJ2-7; D is unresolved. This CDR3 contains 16 residues. The V end lost 1 base, the J end lost 2 bases, and 15 bases lay between the germline ends. Germline CDR1 and CDR2: MGHRA and YSYEKL. DNA of the CDR3: TGCGCCAGCAGCCAAGCCGGGTTCGCTATCGCCTACGAGCAGTACTTC. Translation gives CASSQAGFAIAYEQYF.

The chain links TRBV30 to TRBJ2-3; 7 bases agree with TRBD2. The CDR3 is 15 amino acids. The junction had 9 bases not matched to a gene; V was cut back by 3 bases and J by 3 bases. Germline V CDR1 and CDR2: GTSNPN, SVGIG (reference sequence). CDR3 loop: CAWRRCGSETDTQYF. For the CDR3, the DNA is TGTGCCTGGAGGAGGTGCGGGAGCGAGACAGATACGCAGTATTTT.

V gene TRBV6-5 combines with J gene TRBJ2-3; 9 nucleotides agree with TRBD2. Germline loops: CDR1 MNHEY, CDR2 SVGAGI. V gave up 0 bases and J gave up 3 bases; unmatched junction bases: 1. This CDR3 has 15 amino acids. CDR3 loop: CASSYSSGRTDTQYF. The CDR3 DNA reads TGTGCCAGCAGTTACTCTAGCGGGAGAACAGATACGCAGTATTTT.